This TCR beta chain came from a study of vaccination effects on CD4 cells after COVID-19. Regarding the study as a whole: Convalescent patients were scarce, and early post-infection timepoints were absent.

Within the ViraFEST assay, antigen-specific CD4+ T cells underwent expansion with viral peptide pools prior to sequencing. The culture ran for about eleven days before CD4+ T cells were isolated. Neither prior SARS-CoV-2 infection nor positive nucleocapsid antibodies were present in the vaccine recipients. Each culture had half its medium swapped for IL-2 medium on days 3 and 7. CDR1 is SGHDN, CDR2 FVKESK, per germline. The CDR3 extends over 16 amino acids. The V gene end was trimmed by 1 base and the J gene end by 3 bases; junction bases not matched to a gene: 8. Method: immunoSEQ multiplex PCR; TCRdb's copy keeps in-frame clones and lacks some. Counted here are roughly 45,000 clones, around 76% occurring once; the ten biggest clones make up 11%. Turning to this clone: Antigen unknown.

Sequences were derived from CD4+ T cells from PBMCs cultured with SARS-CoV-2 spike peptides, sampled before COVID-19 vaccination. The V gene is TRBV14, the J gene TRBJ2-5; 7 positions agree with TRBD1. This receptor was identified in a human donor who received a COVID-19 vaccine. CDR3 DNA sequence: TGTGCCAGCAGCCAAGGGACAGGCCGGTTGAAAGAGACCCAGTACTTC. Protein sequence: CASSQGTGRLKETQYF.